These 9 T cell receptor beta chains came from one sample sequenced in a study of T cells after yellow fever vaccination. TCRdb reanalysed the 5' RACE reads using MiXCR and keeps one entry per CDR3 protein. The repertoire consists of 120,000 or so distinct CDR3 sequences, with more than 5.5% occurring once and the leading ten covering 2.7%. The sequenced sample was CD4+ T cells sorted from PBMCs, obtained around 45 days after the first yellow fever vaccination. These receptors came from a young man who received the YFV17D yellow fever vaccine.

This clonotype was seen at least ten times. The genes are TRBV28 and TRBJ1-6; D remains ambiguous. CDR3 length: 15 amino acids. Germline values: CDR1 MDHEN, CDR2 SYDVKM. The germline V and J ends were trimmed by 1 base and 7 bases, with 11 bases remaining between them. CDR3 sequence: CASSLSARINSPLHF. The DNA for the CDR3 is TGTGCCAGCAGTTTATCCGCCAGGATCAATTCACCCCTCCACTTT.

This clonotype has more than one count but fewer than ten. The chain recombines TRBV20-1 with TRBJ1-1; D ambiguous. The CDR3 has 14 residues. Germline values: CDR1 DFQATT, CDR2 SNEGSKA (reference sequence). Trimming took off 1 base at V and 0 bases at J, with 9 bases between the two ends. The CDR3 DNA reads TGCAGTGCTAGAGCGGGGAACCTGAACACTGAAGCTTTCTTT. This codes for CSARAGNLNTEAFF.

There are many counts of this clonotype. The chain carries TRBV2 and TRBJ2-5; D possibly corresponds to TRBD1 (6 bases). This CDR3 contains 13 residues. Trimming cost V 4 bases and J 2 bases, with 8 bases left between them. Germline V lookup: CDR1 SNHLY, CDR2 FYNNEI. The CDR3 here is CASSVDRQETQYF. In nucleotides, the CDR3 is TGTGCCAGCAGTGTTGACAGGCAAGAGACCCAGTACTTC.

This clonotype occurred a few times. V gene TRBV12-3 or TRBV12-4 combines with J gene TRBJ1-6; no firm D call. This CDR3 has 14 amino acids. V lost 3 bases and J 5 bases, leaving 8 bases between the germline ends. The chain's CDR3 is CASSFSANNSPLHF. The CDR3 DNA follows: TGTGCCAGCAGTTTTTCGGCCAATAATTCACCCCTCCACTTT.

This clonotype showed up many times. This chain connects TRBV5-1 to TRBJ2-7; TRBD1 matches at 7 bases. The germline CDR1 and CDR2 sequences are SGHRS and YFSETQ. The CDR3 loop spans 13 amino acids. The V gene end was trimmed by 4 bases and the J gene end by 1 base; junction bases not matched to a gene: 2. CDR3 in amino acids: CASSLGQSYEQYF. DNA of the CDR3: TGCGCCAGCAGCCTGGGACAGTCCTACGAGCAGTACTTC.

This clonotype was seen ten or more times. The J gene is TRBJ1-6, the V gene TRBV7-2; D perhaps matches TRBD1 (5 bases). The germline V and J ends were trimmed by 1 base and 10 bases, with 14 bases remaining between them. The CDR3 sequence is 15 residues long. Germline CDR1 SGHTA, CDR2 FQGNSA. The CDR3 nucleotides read TGTGCCAGCAGCTTAGAGGCAGGGATAATATCACCCCTCCACTTT. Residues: CASSLEAGIISPLHF.

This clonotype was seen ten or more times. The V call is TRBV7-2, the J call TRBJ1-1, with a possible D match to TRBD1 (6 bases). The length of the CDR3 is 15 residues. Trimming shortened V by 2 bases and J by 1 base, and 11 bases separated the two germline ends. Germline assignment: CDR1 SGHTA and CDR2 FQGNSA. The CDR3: CASSLRGGGNTEAFF. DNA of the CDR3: TGTGCCAGCAGCTTAAGGGGAGGGGGGAACACTGAAGCTTTCTTT.

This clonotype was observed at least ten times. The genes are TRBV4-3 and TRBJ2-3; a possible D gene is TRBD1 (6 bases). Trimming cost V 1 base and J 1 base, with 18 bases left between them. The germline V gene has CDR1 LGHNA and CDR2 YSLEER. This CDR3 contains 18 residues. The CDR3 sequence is CASSQVRGRALGTDTQYF. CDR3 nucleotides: TGCGCCAGCAGCCAAGTCAGGGGCAGGGCGTTGGGCACAGATACGCAGTATTTT.

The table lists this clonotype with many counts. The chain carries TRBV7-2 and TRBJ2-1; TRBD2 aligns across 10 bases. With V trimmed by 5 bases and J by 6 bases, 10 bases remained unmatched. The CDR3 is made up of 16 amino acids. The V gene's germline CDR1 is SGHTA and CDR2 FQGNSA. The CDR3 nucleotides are TGTGCCAGCAGCATGCCGGCGGGACTAGCGACCAATGAGCAGTTCTTC. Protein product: CASSMPAGLATNEQFF.